This T cell receptor (beta chain) emerged from a study of cytomegalovirus exposure and HLA in healthy donors. Study details: The use of the same platform for the 95 to 150 validation repertoires and the approximately 690 first-cohort repertoires was reported by a later analysis.

A 120-subject validation cohort, separate from the approximately 720-subject first cohort, supplied the donors. The assay was immunoSEQ multiplex PCR, and TCRdb's table has in-frame clones only and misses some. Of about 200,000 clones in the sample, around 88% are singletons; the top ten hold over 1.3%. Remarks on this clone: The antigen is undetermined.

V shed 4 bases, J shed 2 bases, and the junction held 7 bases outside the gene matches. CDR3 length: 15 residues. Germline V gene lookup returns CDR1 SGHNT and CDR2 YYREEE (reference sequence). Overall study results and limits: Later, an analysis found that TCR clusters from the first cohort tended to co-occur in the roughly 130 validation repertoires. It was reportedly the case that the classifier diagnosed cytomegalovirus status with high specificity and sensitivity.

The clonotype comes from a woman in her late teens or twenties in good health and CMV-seronegative. The sequenced sample was PBMCs. V and J are TRBV5-4 and TRBJ2-3; 7 bases fit TRBD2. CDR3 sequence (DNA): TGTGCCAGCAGCCCCGGGGGGTTAATCACAGATACGCAGTATTTT. Its translation is CASSPGGLITDTQYF.